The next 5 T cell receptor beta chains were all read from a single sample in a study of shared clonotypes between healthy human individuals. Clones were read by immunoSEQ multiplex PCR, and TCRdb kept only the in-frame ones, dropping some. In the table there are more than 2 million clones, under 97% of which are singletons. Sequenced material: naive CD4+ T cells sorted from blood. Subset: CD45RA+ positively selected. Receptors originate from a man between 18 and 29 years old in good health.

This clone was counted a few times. This CDR3 is CASSIDGVDGYTF. CDR3 nucleotides: TGTGCCAGTAGTATCGACGGGGTGGATGGCTACACCTTC. V and J are TRBV19 and TRBJ1-2; no clear D. The germline V gene encodes CDR1 LNHDA and CDR2 SQIVND (reference sequence). The V gene lost 3 bases and the J gene lost 6 bases, with 11 bases spanning the gap. This CDR3 is built from 13 residues.

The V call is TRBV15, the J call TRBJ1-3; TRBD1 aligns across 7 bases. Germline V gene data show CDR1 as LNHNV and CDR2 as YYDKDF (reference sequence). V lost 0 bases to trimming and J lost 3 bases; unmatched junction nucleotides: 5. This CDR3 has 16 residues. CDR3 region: CATSRDRGGNGNTIYF. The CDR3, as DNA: TGTGCCACCAGCAGAGATAGAGGGGGCAATGGAAACACCATATATTTT. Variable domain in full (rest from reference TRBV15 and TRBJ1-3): DAMVIQNPRYQVTQFGKPVTLSCSQTLNHNVMYWYQQKSSQAPKLLFHYYDKDFNNEADTPDNFQSRRPNTSFCFLDIRSPGLGDTAMYLCATSRDRGGNGNTIYFGEGSWLTVV.

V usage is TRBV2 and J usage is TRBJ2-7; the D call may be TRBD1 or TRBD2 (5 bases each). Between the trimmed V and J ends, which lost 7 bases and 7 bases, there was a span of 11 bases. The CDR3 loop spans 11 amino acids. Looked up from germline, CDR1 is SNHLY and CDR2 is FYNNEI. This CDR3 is CASTFGGEQYF. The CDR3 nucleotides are TGTGCCAGCACCTTTGGGGGAGAGCAGTACTTC.

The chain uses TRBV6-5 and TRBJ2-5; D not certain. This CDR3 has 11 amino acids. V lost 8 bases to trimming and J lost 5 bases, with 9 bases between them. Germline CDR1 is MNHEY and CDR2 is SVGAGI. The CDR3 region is CASGLGETQYF. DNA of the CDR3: TGTGCCAGCGGCCTGGGGGAGACCCAGTACTTC.

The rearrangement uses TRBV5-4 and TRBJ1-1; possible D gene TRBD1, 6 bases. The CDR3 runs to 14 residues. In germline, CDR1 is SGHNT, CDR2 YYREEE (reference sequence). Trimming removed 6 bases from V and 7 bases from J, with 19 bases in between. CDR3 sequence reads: CASTDHLRTVEAFF. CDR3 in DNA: TGTGCCAGCACCGATCACCTCCGGACAGTTGAAGCTTTCTTT.